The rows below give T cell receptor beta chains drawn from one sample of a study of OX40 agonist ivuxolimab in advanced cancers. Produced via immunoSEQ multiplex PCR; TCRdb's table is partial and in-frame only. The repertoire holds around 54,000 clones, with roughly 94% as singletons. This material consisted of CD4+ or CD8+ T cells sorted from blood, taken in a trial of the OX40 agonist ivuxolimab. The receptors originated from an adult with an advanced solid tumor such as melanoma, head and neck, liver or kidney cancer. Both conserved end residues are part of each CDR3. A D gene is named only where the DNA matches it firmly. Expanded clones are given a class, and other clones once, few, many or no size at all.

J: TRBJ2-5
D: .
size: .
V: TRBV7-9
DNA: TGTGCCAGCAGCTTATCGGCCGGGCTAGTCTCAGAGACCCAGTACTTC
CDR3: CASSLSAGLVSETQYF

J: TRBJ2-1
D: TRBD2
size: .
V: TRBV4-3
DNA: TGCGCCAGCAGCCACGGGGGGGACCCGACGCTAAAAAGAGCGGGCTACAATGAGCAGTTCTTC
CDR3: CASSHGGDPTLKRAGYNEQFF

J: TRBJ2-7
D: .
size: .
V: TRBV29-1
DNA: TGCAGCGCTTTAGACAGCGGATTGTACGAGCAGTACTTC
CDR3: CSALDSGLYEQYF

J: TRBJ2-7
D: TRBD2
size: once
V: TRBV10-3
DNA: TGTGCCATAAGGGGAGGGAACTACGAGCAGTACTTC
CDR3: CAIRGGNYEQYF

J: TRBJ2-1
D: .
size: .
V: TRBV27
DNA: TGTGCCAGCAGTCCGGTCACCCCCGGGAATGAGCAGTTCTTC
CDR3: CASSPVTPGNEQFF

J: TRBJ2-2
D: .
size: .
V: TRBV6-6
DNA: TGTGCCAGCAGTTACTCTCACGCCGGGGAGCTGTTTTTT
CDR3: CASSYSHAGELFF

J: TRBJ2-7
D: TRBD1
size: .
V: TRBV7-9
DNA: TGTGCCAGCAGCCCGTTCGGACAGGGAAAGTACTTC
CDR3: CASSPFGQGKYF

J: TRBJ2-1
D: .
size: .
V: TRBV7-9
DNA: TGTGCCAGCAGTTTAACCCCAGCGGGCAACAATGAGCAGTTCTTC
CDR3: CASSLTPAGNNEQFF

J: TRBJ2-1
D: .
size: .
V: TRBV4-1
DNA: TGCGCCAGCAGCCAAGCCTTGGCCGGCAATGAGCAGTTCTTC
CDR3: CASSQALAGNEQFF

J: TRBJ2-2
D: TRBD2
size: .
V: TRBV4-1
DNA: TGCGCCAGCAGCCAAGAGGCCTCCGCGGGAGGCCCGAACACCGGGGAGCTGTTTTTT
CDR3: CASSQEASAGGPNTGELFF

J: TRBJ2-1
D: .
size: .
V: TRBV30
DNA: TGTGCCTGGAGTGGCCTCCCCAATGAGCAGTTCTTC
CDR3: CAWSGLPNEQFF

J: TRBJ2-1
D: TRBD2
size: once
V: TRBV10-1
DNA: TGCGCCAGCAGTGAAAGGACTAGCGGATACAATGAGCAGTTCTTC
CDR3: CASSERTSGYNEQFF

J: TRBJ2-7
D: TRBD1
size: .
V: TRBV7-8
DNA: TGTGCCAGCAGCGGAGGGACAGGGGTCGCCTACGAGCAGTACTTC
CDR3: CASSGGTGVAYEQYF

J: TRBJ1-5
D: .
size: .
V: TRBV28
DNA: TGTGCCAGCAGTTACGGAGGCTGGAGCAACCAGCCCCAGCATTTT
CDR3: CASSYGGWSNQPQHF

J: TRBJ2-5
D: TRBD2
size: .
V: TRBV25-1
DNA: TGTGCCAGCAGTGACTTCGGACTAGCAGGACAAGAGACCCAGTACTTC
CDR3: CASSDFGLAGQETQYF

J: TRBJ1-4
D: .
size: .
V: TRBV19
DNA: TGTGCCAGTAGTATCGGGACATCTAAACTGTTTTTT
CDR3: CASSIGTSKLFF

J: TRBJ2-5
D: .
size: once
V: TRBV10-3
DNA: TGTGCCATCAGTGAGTCACAGGTGGAGACCCAGTACTTC
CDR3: CAISESQVETQYF

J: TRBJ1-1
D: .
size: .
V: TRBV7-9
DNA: TGTGCCAGCAGCCCCAGGGTTTCGGGTGAAGCTTTCTTT
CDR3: CASSPRVSGEAFF

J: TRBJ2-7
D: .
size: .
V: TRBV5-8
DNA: TGTGCCAGCAGCTTGCGGGCCTACGAGCAGTACTTC
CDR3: CASSLRAYEQYF

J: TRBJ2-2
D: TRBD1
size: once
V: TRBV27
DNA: TGTGCCAGCAGTGCGTCGCTCCCGTGGACAGGGAACACCGGGGAGCTGTTTTTT
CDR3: CASSASLPWTGNTGELFF